This entry lists 10 T cell receptor beta chains sequenced from one sample in a study of CD8 T cells in Susac syndrome. A quantity of about 0.5 to 1 ug RNA underwent reverse transcription using random hexamers. Each CDR3 protein is one row after TCRdb ran MiXCR on the immunoSEQ multiplex PCR reads. The sample has about 120,000 distinct CDR3 sequences, just under 95% seen once. Sequenced: CD4+ T cells from PBMCs. Receptors originate from a human donor with multiple sclerosis.

The genes are TRBV6-5 and TRBJ2-7; 11 bases match TRBD2. CDR3 size: 15 residues. Per the germline V gene, CDR1 is MNHEY and CDR2 is SVGAGI. J lost 2 bases, V lost 6 bases, and 6 bases had no gene match. Here the CDR3 reads CASRLTSGGPYEQYF. The DNA for the CDR3 is TGTGCCAGCAGACTAACTAGCGGGGGACCCTACGAGCAGTACTTC.

The V gene is TRBV4-3, the J gene TRBJ2-7, with TRBD1 matching 11 bases. V trimming: 2 bases; J trimming: 5 bases; junction bases outside the gene matches: 11. Germline lookup yields CDR1 LGHNA and CDR2 YSLEER. This CDR3 is 17 amino acids long. CDR3 protein: CASSQPQDRGQEDEQYF. Written as DNA, the CDR3 is TGCGCCAGCAGCCAACCCCAGGACAGGGGGCAAGAGGACGAGCAGTACTTC.

This clonotype was observed a single time. The chain joins TRBV28 to TRBJ2-7, with D perhaps TRBD1 or TRBD2 (5 bases each). The CDR3 sequence is 12 residues long. The V end was cut by 8 bases, the J end by 7 bases, with 15 bases between. CDR1 and CDR2 (germline): MDHEN, SYDVKM. CDR3 protein: CASRVSEGEQYF. The CDR3 bases are TGTGCCAGCCGCGTATCAGAGGGGGAGCAGTACTTC.

CDR3 region: CSVDGGFHTGELFF. The CDR3 region has the DNA TGCAGCGTTGACGGCGGGTTCCACACCGGGGAGCTGTTTTTT. The chain joins TRBV29-1 to TRBJ2-2, with D maybe TRBD2 (5 bases). This CDR3 has 14 residues. Trimming shortened V by 3 bases and J by 3 bases, and 11 bases separated the two germline ends. Germline loops: CDR1 SQVTM, CDR2 ANQGSEA.

This sequence joins TRBV19 and TRBJ1-1; no firm D call. Per germline, CDR1 LNHDA and CDR2 SQIVND (reference sequence). V was shortened by 6 bases and J by 1 base, with 15 bases between the two germline ends. The length of the CDR3 is 15 residues. CDR3 protein: CASRRGYDGNTEAFF. The CDR3 nucleotides read TGTGCCAGTAGGAGAGGGTATGACGGGAACACTGAAGCTTTCTTT.

This clonotype came up once. This chain connects TRBV24-1 to TRBJ2-1; D is possibly TRBD1 (6 bases). Trimming took off 10 bases at V and 0 bases at J, with 21 bases between the two ends. From germline, CDR1 is KGHDR and CDR2 SFDVKD. The CDR3 is 17 residues long. DNA of the CDR3: TGTGCCACTCCTACAGGGTACCGAACGAGCTCCTACAATGAGCAGTTCTTC. It specifies CATPTGYRTSSYNEQFF.

This sequence joins TRBV5-1 and TRBJ1-1; 8 bases are shared with TRBD1. CDR1 is SGHRS, CDR2 YFSETQ, per germline. After removal of 3 bases from V and 4 bases from J, the junction contained 8 bases not matched to a gene. The CDR3 totals 15 residues. CDR3 sequence: CASSSQGQGGTEAFF. The CDR3, as DNA: TGCGCCAGCAGCTCACAAGGACAGGGTGGCACTGAAGCTTTCTTT.

The V call is TRBV7-7, the J call TRBJ2-1; no definite D call. Trimming removed 6 bases from V and 6 bases from J, with 12 bases in between. This CDR3 spans 13 amino acids. Germline-derived CDR1 and CDR2 are SSHAT and FNYEAQ (reference sequence). CDR3 residues: CASSRGNPNEQFF. In nucleotides, the CDR3 is TGTGCCAGCAGTCGAGGCAACCCCAATGAGCAGTTCTTC.

The chain combines TRBV20-1 with TRBJ2-7; 10 bases agree with TRBD1. Losses at the gene ends were 3 bases for V and 4 bases for J; bases not matched to a gene: 6. The CDR3 spans 14 residues. Germline V lookup: CDR1 DFQATT, CDR2 SNEGSKA (reference sequence). The CDR3 DNA sequence: TGCAGTGCTAGCCGACAGGGGGCTCCTTACGAGCAGTACTTC. Translating it yields CSASRQGAPYEQYF.

This clonotype was seen only once. The rearrangement joins TRBV5-1 to TRBJ2-5, with D tentatively TRBD1 (6 bases). This CDR3 is built from 15 residues. Germline CDR1 SGHRS, CDR2 YFSETQ. Trimming left V 0 bases short and J 5 bases short, with 14 bases between. CDR3 loop: CASSLVGAMGETQYF. The CDR3 DNA sequence: TGCGCCAGCAGCTTGGTGGGGGCCATGGGGGAGACCCAGTACTTC.